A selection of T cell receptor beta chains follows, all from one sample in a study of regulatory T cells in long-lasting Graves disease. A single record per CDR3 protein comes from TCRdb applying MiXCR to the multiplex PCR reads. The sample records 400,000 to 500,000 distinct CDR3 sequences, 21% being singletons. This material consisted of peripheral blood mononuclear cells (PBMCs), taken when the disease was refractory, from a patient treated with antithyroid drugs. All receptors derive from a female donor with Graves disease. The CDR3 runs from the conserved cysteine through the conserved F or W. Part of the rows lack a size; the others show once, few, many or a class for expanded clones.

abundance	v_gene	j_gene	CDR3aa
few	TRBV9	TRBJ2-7	CASSVSWDSHYEQYF
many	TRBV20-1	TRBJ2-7	CSARDSVRLAGVIRYEQYF
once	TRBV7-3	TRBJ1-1	CASSPIEGSEAFF
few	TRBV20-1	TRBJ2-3	CSAREDGGVGQYF
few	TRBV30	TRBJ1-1	CAWSVRWGTEAFF
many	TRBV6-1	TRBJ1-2	CASSMTGGASGYTF
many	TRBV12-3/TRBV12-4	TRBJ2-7	CASSLTSGDYEQYF
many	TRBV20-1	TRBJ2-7	CSARDSYSYEQYF
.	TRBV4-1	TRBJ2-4	CASSQDGDRAKNIQYF
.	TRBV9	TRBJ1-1	CASSADTMNTEAFF
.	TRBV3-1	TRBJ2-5	CASSWQGKETQYF
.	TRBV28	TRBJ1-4	CASRGGTGNEKLFF
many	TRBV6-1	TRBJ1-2	CASRMRDNSYGYTF
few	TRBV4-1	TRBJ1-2	CASSQGDSRGYGYTF
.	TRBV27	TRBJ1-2	CASSFGSGRGYTF
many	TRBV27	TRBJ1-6	CASSVTGGLYNSPLHF
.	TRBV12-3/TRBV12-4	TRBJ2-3	CASSFGQRVTDTQYF
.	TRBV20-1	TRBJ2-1	CSARRGYNEQFF
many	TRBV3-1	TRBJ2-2	CASSQLNGGELFF
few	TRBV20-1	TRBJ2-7	CSARVRAHESGSYEQYF
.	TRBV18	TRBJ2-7	CASRRTGADEQYF
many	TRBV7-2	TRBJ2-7	CASSLRIGQTGTSGRPLYEQYF
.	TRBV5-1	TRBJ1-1	CASSLDTGGIPTAFF
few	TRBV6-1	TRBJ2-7	CASNPGQGTEQYF
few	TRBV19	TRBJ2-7	CASSNYDSYEQYF
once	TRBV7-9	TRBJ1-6	CASSPGQGSPLHF
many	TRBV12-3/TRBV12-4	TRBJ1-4	CASSFRDREEKLFF
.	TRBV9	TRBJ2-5	CASSASSGRGAQYF
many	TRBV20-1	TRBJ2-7	CSARGASGGLSDEQYF
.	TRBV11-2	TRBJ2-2	CASSLLALGNTGELFF
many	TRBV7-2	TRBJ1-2	CASSPRTDNYGYTF
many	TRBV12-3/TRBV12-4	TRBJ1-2	CASSLGARGGNYGYTF
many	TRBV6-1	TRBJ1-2	CASSDALGGYTF
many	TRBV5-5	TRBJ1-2	CASSLGPAGGDGYTF
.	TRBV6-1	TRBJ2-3	CASSEDRGHGDTQYF
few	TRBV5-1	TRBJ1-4	CASSWTGEGEKLFF
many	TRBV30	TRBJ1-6	CAWSEGAGPNSPLHF
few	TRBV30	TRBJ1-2	CAWSLGNYGYTF
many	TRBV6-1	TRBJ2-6	CASSQQGNGANVLTF
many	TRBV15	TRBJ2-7	CATSREDRLNSYEQYF
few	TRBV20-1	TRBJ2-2	CSARDSGRGTGELFF
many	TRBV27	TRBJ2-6	CASTELSSGANVLTF
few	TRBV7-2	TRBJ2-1	CATTRRETSSYNEQFF
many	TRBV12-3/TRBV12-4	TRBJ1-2	CASSPLMTGDESGYTF
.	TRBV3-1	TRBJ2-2	CASSPYEISGRELFF
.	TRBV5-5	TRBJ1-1	CASSLVLTGRAFF
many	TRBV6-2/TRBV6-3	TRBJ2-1	CATGIASYNEQFF
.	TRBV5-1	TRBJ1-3	CASSPGAGSGNTIYF
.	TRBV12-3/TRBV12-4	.	CASIPTGPGNEQFF
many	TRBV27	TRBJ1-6	CASSFRDQGYNSPLHF
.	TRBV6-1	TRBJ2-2	CASTPAGQGNTGELFF